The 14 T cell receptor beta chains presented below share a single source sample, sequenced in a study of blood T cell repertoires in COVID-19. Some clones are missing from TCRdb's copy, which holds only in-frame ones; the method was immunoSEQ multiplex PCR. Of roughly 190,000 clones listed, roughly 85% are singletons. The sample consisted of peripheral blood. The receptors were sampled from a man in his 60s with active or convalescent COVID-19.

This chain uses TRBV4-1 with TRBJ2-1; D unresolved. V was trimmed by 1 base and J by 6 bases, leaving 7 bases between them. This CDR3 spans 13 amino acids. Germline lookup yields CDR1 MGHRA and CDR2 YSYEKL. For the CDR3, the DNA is TGCGCCAGCAGCCAAGTAATCTCCAATGAGCAGTTCTTC. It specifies CASSQVISNEQFF.

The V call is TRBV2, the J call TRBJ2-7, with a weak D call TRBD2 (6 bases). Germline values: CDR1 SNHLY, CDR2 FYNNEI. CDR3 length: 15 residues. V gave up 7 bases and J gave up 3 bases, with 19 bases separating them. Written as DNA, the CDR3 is TGTGCCAGCATCGGGGGTCATCTTTCGGGCTACGAGCAGTACTTC. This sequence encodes CASIGGHLSGYEQYF.

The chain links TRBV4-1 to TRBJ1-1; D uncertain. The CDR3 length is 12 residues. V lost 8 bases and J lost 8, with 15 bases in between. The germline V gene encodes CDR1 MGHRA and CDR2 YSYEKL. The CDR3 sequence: CASRAYSREAFF. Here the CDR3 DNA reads TGCGCCAGCCGCGCATACTCACGAGAAGCTTTCTTT.

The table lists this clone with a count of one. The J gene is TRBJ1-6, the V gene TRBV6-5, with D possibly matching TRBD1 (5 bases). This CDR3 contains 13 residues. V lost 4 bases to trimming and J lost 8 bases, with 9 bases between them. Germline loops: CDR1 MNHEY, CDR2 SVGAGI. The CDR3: CASSLTADSPLHF. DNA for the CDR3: TGTGCCAGCAGTTTGACAGCAGATTCACCCCTCCACTTT.

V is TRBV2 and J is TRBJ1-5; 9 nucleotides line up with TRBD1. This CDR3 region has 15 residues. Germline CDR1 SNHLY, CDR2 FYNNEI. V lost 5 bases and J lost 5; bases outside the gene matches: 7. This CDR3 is CASSPGTGRYQPQHF. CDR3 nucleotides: TGTGCCAGCAGTCCCGGGACAGGGCGGTATCAGCCCCAGCATTTT.

This CDR3 reads CASSVGTRGFYEQYF. Here the CDR3 DNA reads TGTGCCAGCAGCGTCGGGACAAGGGGGTTCTACGAGCAGTACTTC. The chain carries TRBV2 and TRBJ2-7, with D perhaps matching TRBD1 (6 bases). Germline CDR1 is SNHLY and CDR2 is FYNNEI. The length of the CDR3 is 15 residues. The V and J ends lost 6 bases and 3 bases respectively, with 18 bases between them.

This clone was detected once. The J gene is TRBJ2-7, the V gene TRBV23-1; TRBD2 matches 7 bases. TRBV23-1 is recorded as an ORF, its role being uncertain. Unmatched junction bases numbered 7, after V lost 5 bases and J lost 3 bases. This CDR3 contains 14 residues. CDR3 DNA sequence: TGCGCCAGCAGTATCGGGGAGGGCTTCTACGAGCAGTACTTC. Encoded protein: CASSIGEGFYEQYF.

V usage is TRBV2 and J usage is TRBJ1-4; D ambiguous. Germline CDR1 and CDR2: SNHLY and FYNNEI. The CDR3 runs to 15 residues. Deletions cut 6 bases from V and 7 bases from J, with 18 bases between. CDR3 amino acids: CASSLTSARGEKLFF. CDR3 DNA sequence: TGTGCCAGCAGCCTAACGTCTGCAAGAGGTGAAAAACTGTTTTTT.

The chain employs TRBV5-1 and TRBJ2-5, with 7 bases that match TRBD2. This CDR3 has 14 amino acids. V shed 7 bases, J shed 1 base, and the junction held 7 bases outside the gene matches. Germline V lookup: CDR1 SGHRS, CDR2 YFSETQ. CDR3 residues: CASSGAGTQETQYF. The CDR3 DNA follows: TGCGCCAGCTCGGGAGCGGGGACCCAAGAGACCCAGTACTTC. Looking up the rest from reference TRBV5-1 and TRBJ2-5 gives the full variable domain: KAGVTQTPRYLIKTRGQQVTLSCSPISGHRSVSWYQQTPGQGLQFLFEYFSETQRNKGNFPGRFSGRQFSNSRSEMNVSTLELGDSALYLCASSGAGTQETQYFGPGTRLLVL.

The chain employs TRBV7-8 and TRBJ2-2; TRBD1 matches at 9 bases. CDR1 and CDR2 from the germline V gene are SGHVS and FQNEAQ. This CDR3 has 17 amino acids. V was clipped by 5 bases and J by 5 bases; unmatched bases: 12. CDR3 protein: CASSQGYRGRGTGELFF. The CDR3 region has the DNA TGTGCCAGCAGCCAGGGCTACAGGGGGCGCGGGACCGGGGAGCTGTTTTTT.

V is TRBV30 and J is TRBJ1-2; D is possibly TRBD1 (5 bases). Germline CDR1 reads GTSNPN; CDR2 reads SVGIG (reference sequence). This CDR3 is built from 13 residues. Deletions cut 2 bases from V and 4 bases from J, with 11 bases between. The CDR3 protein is CAWSQGTPYGYTF. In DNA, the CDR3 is TGTGCCTGGAGTCAGGGTACCCCCTATGGCTACACCTTC.

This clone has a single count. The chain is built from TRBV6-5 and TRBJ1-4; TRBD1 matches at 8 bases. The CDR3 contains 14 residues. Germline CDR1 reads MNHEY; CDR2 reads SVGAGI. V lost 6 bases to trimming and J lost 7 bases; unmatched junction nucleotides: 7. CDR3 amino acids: CASSLQGGSEKLFF. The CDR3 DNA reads TGTGCCAGCAGCTTACAGGGGGGGAGTGAAAAACTGTTTTTT.

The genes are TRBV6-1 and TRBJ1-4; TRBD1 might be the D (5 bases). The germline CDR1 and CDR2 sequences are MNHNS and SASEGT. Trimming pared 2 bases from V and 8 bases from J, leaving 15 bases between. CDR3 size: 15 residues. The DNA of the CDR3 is TGTGCCAGCAGTGAAATTTCTTGGGGGGACGAAAAACTGTTTTTT. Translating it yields CASSEISWGDEKLFF.

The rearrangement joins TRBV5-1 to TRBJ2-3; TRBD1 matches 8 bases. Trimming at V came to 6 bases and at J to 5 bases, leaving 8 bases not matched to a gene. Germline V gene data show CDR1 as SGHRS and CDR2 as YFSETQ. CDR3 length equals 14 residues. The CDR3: CASTRTGFRDTQYF. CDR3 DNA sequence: TGCGCCAGCACCAGGACAGGGTTCAGAGATACGCAGTATTTT.